This T cell receptor beta chain was sequenced for a study of blood T cell repertoires in COVID-19. Study-wide context: Acute and convalescent COVID-19 specimens originated in the United States, Italy and Spain.

This CDR3 is built from 17 residues. The J segment lost 5 bases and the V segment lost 0 bases, leaving 3 bases of the junction unmatched. CDR1 and CDR2 from the germline V gene are SGHRS and YFSETQ. Original methodology: From reference gene primer amplification, estimates of nucleated cell counts were derived. Measured with immunoSEQ multiplex PCR; TCRdb has only the in-frame clones, and not every one. The V and J calls and the clone size are those of that table, but D and trimming were determined from the DNA. Here the sample spans fewer than 75,000 clones, 75% to 80% being singletons. This rearrangement joins TRBV5-1 to TRBJ2-2, with 14 bases that match TRBD2. The material sequenced was peripheral blood. The clonotype comes from a woman aged 55-69 years with acute or convalescent COVID-19. In DNA, the CDR3 is TGCGCCAGCAGCTTGGGACTAGCGGGGGGGCCGACCGGGGAGCTGTTTTTT. Its translation is CASSLGLAGGPTGELFF.